The source of this T cell receptor (beta chain) is a study of Graves' ophthalmopathy and Graves' hyperthyroidism. Study-level points and caveats: As the model predicted ophthalmopathy progression, it achieved a sensitivity of nearly 71% and a specificity of more than 72%.

CDR3 regions of TCR beta were amplified from RNA transcripts. RT-PCR in the first round used HTBI primers; a second-round multiplex PCR followed. TCRdb reprocessed the multiplex PCR reads with MiXCR, giving one entry per CDR3 protein. The repertoire consists of 300,000 or so distinct CDR3 sequences, with roughly a sixth occurring once and the leading ten covering about 12%. This clonotype has ten or more counts. What it binds is unknown. The receptor comes from an adult man with Graves' ophthalmopathy. Sequencing was performed on peripheral blood.

For the CDR3, the DNA is TGCGCCAGCAGCTTTGGGGCTTCGGGCGAGCAGTACTTC. It encodes CASSFGASGEQYF. This sequence joins TRBV5-1 and TRBJ2-7; D is perhaps TRBD1 (5 bases). V was pared by 2 bases and J by 6 bases, with 12 bases between. The germline CDR1 and CDR2 sequences are SGHRS and YFSETQ. CDR3 length: 13 residues.